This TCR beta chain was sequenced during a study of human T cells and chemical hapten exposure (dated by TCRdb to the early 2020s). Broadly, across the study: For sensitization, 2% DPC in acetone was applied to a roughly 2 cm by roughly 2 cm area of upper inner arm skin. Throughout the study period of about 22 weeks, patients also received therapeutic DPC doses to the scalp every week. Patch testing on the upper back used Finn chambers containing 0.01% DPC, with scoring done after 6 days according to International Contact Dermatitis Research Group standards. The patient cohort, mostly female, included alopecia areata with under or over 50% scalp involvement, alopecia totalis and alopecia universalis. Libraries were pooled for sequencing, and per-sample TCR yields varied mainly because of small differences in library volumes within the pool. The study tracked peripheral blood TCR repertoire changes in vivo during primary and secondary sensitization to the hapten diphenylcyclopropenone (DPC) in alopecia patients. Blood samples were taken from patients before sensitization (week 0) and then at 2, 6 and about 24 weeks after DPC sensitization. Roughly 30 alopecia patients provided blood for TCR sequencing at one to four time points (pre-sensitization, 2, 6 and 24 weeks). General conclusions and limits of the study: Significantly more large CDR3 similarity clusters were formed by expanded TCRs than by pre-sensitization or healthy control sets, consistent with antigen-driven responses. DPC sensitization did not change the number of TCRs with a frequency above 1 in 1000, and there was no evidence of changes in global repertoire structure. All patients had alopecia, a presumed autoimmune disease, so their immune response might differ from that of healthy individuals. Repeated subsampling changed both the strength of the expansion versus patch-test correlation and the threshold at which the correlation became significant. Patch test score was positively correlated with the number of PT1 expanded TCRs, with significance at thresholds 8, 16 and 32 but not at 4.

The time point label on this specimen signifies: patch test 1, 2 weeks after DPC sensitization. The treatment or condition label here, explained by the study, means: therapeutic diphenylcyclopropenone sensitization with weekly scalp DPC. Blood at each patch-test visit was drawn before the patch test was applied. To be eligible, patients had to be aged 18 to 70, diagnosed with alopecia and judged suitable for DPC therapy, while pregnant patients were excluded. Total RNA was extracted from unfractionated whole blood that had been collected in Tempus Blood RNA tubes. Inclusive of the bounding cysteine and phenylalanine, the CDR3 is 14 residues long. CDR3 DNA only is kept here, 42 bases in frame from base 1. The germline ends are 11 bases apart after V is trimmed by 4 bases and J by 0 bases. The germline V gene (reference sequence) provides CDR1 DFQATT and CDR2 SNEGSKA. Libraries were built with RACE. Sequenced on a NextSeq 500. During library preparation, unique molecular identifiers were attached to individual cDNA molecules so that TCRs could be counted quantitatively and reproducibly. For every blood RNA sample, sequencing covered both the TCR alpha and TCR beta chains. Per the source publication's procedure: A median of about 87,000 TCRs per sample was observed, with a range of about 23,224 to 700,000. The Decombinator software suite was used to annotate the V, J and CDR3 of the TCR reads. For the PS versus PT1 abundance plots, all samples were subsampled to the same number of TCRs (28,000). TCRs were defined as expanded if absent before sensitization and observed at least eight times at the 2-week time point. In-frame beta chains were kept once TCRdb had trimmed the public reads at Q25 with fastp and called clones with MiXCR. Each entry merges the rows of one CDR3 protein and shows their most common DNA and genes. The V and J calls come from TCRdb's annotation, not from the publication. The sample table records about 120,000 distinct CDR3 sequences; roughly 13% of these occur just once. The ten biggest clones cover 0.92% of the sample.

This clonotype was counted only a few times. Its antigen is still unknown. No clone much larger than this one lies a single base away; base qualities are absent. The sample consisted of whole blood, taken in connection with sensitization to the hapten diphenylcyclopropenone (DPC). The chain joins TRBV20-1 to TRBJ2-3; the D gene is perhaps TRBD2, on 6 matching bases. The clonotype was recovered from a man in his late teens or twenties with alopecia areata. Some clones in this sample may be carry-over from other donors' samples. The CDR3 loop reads CSAKLRGSTDTQYF. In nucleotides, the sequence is TGCAGTGCTAAGTTGCGGGGTAGCACAGATACGCAGTATTTT.